The rows below give T cell receptor beta chains drawn from one sample of a study of T cell responses to AZD1222 COVID-19 vaccine. Measured with immunoSEQ multiplex PCR; TCRdb has only the in-frame clones, and not every one. The repertoire consists of roughly 100,000 clones, with over 90% occurring once and the leading ten covering 4% to 5.5%. The sequenced sample was peripheral blood, obtained on day 0 of AZD1222 vaccination. The source is an adult in good health. Both conserved end residues are part of each CDR3. The order of the fields is J gene, D gene, V gene, clone size, CDR3 protein, CDR3 DNA. D genes are given only for firm matches. Part of the rows lack a size; the others show once, few, many or a class for expanded clones.

TRBJ2-7 | NA | TRBV6-2/TRBV6-3 | NA | CASSYSLVTYEQYF | TGTGCCAGCAGTTACTCCCTAGTAACCTACGAGCAGTACTTC
TRBJ1-4 | TRBD1 | TRBV19 | NA | CASSQGQATNEKLFF | TGTGCCAGTAGTCAGGGACAGGCGACTAATGAAAAACTGTTTTTT
TRBJ1-5 | NA | TRBV6-6 | once | CASSYSNNQPQHF | TGTGCCAGCAGTTACAGCAACAATCAGCCCCAGCATTTT
TRBJ2-3 | TRBD2 | TRBV15 | NA | CATSAGTSGTDTQYF | TGTGCCACCAGCGCTGGGACTAGCGGCACAGATACGCAGTATTTT
TRBJ2-1 | NA | TRBV6-2/TRBV6-3 | NA | CASSYSGGGGVNEQFF | TGTGCCAGCAGTTACTCCGGAGGGGGAGGGGTCAATGAGCAGTTCTTC
TRBJ2-7 | TRBD2 | TRBV6-5 | few | CASSSGGSAYEQYF | TGTGCCAGCAGTTCGGGGGGTTCGGCCTACGAGCAGTACTTC
TRBJ2-3 | TRBD2 | TRBV4-2 | NA | CASSLVVSSGTTDTQYF | TGTGCCAGCAGCCTAGTGGTGTCTAGCGGGACTACAGATACGCAGTATTTT
TRBJ2-3 | TRBD2 | TRBV10-3 | medium-sized | CAPYGTSGKSFTDTQYF | TGTGCCCCCTACGGAACTAGCGGGAAGTCGTTCACAGATACGCAGTATTTT
TRBJ2-5 | NA | TRBV19 | NA | CASSIRSRETQYF | TGTGCCAGTAGTATTCGGTCTCGGGAGACCCAGTACTTC
TRBJ1-3 | NA | TRBV13 | few | CASSVGGNTIYF | TGTGCCAGCAGTGTAGGAGGAAACACCATATATTTT
TRBJ2-2 | NA | TRBV28 | NA | CATTPRLGELFF | TGTGCCACTACGCCTAGACTTGGGGAGCTGTTTTTT
TRBJ1-2 | NA | TRBV6-1 | NA | CASSELQGPWAGYTF | TGTGCCAGCAGTGAACTACAGGGCCCCTGGGCTGGCTACACCTTC
TRBJ1-4 | NA | TRBV7-9 | NA | CASSLEGGGGGREKLFF | TGTGCCAGCAGCTTAGAGGGTGGTGGTGGGGGGCGTGAAAAACTGTTTTTT
TRBJ1-2 | NA | TRBV21-1 | NA | CASGGTANYGYTF | TGTGCCAGCGGGGGAACAGCGAACTATGGCTACACCTTC
TRBJ2-1 | TRBD1 | TRBV2 | NA | CASIRTGLGNEQFF | TGTGCCAGCATCAGGACAGGGTTGGGCAATGAGCAGTTCTTC
TRBJ2-7 | NA | TRBV20-1 | once | CSASDVRSGSSYEQYF | TGCAGTGCTAGTGACGTGAGGTCTGGGAGCTCCTACGAGCAGTACTTC